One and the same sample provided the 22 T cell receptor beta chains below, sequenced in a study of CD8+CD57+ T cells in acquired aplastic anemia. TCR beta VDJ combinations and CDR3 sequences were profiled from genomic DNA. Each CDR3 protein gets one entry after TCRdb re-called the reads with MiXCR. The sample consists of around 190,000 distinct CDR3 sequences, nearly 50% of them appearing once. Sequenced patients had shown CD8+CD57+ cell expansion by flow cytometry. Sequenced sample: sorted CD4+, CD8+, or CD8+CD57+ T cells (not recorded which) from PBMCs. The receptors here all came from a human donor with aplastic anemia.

In DNA, the CDR3 is TGTGCCAGCAGCGACCGGGACAGCCACTCTGGGGCCAACGTCCTGACTTTC. Its protein is CASSDRDSHSGANVLTF. The V call is TRBV11-2, the J call TRBJ2-6; TRBD1 aligns across 7 bases. This CDR3 is 17 amino acids long. Trimming removed 5 bases from V and 0 bases from J; junction bases left unmatched: 7. Per germline, CDR1 SGHAT and CDR2 FQNNGV.

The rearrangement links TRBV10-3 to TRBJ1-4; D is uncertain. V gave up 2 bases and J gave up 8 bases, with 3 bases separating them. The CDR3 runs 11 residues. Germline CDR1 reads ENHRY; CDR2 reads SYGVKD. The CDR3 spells CAISEGEKLFF. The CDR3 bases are TGTGCCATCAGTGAGGGGGAAAAACTGTTTTTT.

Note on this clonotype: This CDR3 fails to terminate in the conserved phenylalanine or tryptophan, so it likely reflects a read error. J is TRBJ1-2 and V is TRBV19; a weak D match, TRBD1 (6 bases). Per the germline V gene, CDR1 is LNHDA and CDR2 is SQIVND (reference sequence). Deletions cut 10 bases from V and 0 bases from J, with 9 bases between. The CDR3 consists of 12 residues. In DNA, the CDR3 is TGTGCCACAGGGGTAGCTAACTATGGCTACACCTCC. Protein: CATGVANYGYTS.

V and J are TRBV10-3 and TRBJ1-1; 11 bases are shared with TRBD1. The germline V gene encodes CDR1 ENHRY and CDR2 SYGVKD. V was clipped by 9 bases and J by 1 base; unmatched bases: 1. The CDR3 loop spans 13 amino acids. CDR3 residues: CAIGQGANTEAFF. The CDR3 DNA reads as TGTGCCATTGGACAGGGGGCGAACACTGAAGCTTTCTTT.

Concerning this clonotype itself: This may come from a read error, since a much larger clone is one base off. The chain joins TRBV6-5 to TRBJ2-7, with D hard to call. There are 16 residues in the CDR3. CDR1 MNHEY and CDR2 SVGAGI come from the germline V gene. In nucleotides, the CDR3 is TGTGCCTGCAGTTACTCGATCCCCCCCTACAGCTACGAGCAGTACTTC. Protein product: CACSYSIPPYSYEQYF.

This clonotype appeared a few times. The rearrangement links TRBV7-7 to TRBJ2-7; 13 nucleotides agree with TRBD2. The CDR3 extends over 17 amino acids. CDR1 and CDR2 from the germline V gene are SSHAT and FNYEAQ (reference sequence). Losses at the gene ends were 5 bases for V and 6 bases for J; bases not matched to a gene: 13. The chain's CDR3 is CASSQGLAGLILPEQYF. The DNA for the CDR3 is TGTGCCAGCAGCCAGGGACTAGCGGGATTGATCCTTCCCGAGCAGTACTTC.

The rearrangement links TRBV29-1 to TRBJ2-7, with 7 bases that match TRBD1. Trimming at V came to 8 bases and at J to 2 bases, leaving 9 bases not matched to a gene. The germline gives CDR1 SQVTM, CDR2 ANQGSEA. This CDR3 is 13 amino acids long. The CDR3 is CSSRQGYAYEQYF. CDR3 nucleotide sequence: TGCAGCTCCAGACAGGGTTACGCCTACGAGCAGTACTTC.

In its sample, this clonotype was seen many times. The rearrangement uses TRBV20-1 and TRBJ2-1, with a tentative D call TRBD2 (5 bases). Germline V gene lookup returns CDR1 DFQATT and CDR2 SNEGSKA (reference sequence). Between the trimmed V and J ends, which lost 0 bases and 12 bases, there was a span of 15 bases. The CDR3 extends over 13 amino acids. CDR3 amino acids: CSARDPPSGLQFF. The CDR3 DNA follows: TGCAGTGCTAGAGATCCCCCCAGCGGCCTGCAGTTCTTC.

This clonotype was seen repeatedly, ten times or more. CDR3 coding DNA: TGTGCCAGCAGCTTCCATAACAGCAATCAGCCCCAGCATTTT. Its protein product is CASSFHNSNQPQHF. The rearrangement links TRBV5-8 to TRBJ1-5; D is ambiguous. Trimming took off 2 bases at V and 1 base at J, with 7 bases between the two ends. This CDR3 spans 14 amino acids. CDR1 is SGHTS and CDR2 is YDEGEE in the germline V gene.

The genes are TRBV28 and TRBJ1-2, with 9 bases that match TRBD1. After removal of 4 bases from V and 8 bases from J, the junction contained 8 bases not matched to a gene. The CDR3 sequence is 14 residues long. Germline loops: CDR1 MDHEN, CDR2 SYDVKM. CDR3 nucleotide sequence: TGTGCCAGCAGTTCCCCGGGACAGGGAGGGGGCTACACCTTC. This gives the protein CASSSPGQGGGYTF.

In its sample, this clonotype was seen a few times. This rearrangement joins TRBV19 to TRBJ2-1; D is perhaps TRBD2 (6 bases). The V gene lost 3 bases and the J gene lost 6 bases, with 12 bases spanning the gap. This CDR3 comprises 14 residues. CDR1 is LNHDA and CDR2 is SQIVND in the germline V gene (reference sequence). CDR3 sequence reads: CASSMVQGGNEQFF. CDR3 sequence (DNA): TGTGCCAGTAGTATGGTCCAGGGAGGCAATGAGCAGTTCTTC.

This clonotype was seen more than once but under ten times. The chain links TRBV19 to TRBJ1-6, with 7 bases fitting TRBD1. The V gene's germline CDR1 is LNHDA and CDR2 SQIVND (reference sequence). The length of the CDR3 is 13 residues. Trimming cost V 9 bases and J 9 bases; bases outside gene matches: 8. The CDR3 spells CASNQGGTSPLHF. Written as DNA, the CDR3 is TGTGCCAGCAACCAGGGGGGGACTTCACCCCTCCACTTT.

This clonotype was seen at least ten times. CDR3 DNA: TGTGCCAGCAGTGAATTCGAGAATCAGCCCCAGCATTTT. Protein sequence: CASSEFENQPQHF. The chain employs TRBV6-1 and TRBJ1-5; no reliable D call. The CDR3 length is 13 residues. V lost 2 bases to trimming and J lost 4 bases, with 6 bases between them. CDR1 and CDR2 from the germline V gene are MNHNS and SASEGT.

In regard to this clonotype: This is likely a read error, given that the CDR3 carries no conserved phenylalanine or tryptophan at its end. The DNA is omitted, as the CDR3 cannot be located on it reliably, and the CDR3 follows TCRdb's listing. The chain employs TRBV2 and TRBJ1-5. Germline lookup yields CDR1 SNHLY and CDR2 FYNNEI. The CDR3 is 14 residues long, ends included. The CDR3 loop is CASSERGGDQPQRS.

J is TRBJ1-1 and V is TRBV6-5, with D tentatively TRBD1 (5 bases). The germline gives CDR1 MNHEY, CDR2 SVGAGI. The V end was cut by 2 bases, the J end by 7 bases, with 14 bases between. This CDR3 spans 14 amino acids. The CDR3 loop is CASSYRAIGGEAFF. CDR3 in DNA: TGTGCCAGCAGTTACCGGGCCATCGGGGGTGAAGCTTTCTTT.

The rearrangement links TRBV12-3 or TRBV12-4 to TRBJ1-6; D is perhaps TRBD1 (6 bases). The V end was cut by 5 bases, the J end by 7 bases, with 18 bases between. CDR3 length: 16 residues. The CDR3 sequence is CASSPRTGRLNSPLHF. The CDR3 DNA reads TGTGCCAGCAGTCCTCGTACAGGGAGACTAAATTCACCCCTCCACTTT.

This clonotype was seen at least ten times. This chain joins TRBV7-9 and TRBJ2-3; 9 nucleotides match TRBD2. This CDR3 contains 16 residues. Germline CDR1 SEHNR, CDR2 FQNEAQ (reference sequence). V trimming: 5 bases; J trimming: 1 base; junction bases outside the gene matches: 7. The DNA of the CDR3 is TGTGCCAGCAGCCAAGGGCTAGCGGGGCGCACAGATACGCAGTATTTT. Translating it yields CASSQGLAGRTDTQYF.

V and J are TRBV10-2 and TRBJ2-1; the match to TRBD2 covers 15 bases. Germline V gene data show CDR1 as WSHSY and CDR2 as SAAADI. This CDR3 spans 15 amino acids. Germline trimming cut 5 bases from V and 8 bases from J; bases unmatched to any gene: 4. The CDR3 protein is CASSSGLAGGHEQFF. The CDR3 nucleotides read TGCGCCAGCAGTTCGGGACTAGCGGGAGGACATGAGCAGTTCTTC.

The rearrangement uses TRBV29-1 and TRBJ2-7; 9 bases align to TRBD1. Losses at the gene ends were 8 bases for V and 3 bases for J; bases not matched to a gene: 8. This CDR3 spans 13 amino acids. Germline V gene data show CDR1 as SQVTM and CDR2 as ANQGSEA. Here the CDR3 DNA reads TGCAGCAGCCGACAGGGGGAGGGCTACGAGCAGTACTTC. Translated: CSSRQGEGYEQYF.

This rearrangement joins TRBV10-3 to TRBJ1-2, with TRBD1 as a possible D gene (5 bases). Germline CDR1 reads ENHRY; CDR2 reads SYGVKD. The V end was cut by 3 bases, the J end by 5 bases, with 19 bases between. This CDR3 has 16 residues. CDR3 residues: CAISDSAGRSLYGYTF. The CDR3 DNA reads TGTGCCATCAGTGATTCAGCGGGACGGTCACTTTATGGCTACACCTTC.

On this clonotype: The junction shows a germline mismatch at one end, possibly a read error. The CDR3 protein is CATSDLGIKFF. The CDR3 bases are TGTGCCACCAGTGATTTGGGCATTAAGTTCTTC. The rearrangement links TRBV24-1 to TRBJ2-7; D is unclear. This CDR3 is built from 11 residues. Per germline, CDR1 KGHDR and CDR2 SFDVKD.

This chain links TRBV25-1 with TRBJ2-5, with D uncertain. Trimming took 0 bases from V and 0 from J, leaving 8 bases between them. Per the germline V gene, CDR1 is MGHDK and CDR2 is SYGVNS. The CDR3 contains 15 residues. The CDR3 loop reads CASSEYTADQETQYF. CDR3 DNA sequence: TGTGCCAGCAGTGAATATACGGCAGACCAAGAGACCCAGTACTTC.